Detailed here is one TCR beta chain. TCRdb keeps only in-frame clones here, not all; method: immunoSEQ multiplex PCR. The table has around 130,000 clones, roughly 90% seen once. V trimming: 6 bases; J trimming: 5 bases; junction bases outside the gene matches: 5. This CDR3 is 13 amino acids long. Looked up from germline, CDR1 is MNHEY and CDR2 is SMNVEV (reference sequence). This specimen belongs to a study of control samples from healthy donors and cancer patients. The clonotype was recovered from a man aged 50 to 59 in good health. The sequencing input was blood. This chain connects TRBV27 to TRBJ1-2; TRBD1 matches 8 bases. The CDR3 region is CASRSQGEYGYTF. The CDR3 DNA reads TGTGCCAGCAGGTCACAGGGGGAGTATGGCTACACCTTC.